This T cell receptor (beta chain) was recovered during a study of blood T cell repertoires in COVID-19. The table came from immunoSEQ multiplex PCR; TCRdb's copy has only in-frame clones and leaves some out. Among about 86,000 clones listed, around four fifths were seen once. Per the germline V gene, CDR1 is KGHSH and CDR2 is LQKENI. The CDR3 spans 13 residues. V dropped 2 bases and J dropped 1 base, with 6 bases sitting between them. The V gene is TRBV18, the J gene TRBJ2-7; the D is unclear. The receptor's source is a man aged 45-60 years with acute or convalescent COVID-19. Sequencing input: peripheral blood. CDR3 in amino acids: CASSPADSYEQYF. DNA of the CDR3: TGTGCCAGCTCACCAGCAGATTCCTACGAGCAGTACTTC.